This entry describes one TCR beta chain. No antigen is known for it. This sample is drawn from a study of OX40 agonist ivuxolimab in advanced cancers. J gave up 8 bases and V 0 bases, and 10 bases lay outside the gene matches. This CDR3 region has 16 residues. Germline V gene data show CDR1 as SGDLS and CDR2 as YYNGEE. This table comes from immunoSEQ multiplex PCR, and its TCRdb copy is limited to in-frame clones, with some not included. There are 90,000 to 100,000 clones in the sample; around 96% occur only once, and roughly 2% lies in the top ten. Study-wide findings and caveats: Averaging showed that CD8+ T cells had more expanded clones than CD4+ did.

The sample was CD4+ or CD8+ T cells sorted from blood, taken in a trial of the OX40 agonist ivuxolimab. This clonotype was obtained from an adult with an advanced solid tumor such as melanoma, head and neck, liver or kidney cancer. The chain joins TRBV9 to TRBJ2-1; 8 bases line up with TRBD2. The CDR3 DNA reads TGTGCCAGCAGCGTAGCCGCGGGACTAGGGTTGCATGAGCAGTTCTTC. Its protein is CASSVAAGLGLHEQFF.